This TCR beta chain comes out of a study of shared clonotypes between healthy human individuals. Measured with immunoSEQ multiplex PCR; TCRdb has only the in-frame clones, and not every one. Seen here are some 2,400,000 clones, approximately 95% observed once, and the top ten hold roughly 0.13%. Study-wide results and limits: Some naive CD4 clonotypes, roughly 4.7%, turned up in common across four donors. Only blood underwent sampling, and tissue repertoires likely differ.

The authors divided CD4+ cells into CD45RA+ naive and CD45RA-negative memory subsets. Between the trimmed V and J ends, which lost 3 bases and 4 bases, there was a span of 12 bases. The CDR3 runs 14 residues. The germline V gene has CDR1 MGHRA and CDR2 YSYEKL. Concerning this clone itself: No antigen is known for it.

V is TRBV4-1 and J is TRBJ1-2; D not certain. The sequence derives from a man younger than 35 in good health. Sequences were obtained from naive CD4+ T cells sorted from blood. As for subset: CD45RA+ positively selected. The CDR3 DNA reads TGCGCCAGCAGCCAGCAAACAGAGATCTATGGCTACACCTTC. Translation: CASSQQTEIYGYTF.